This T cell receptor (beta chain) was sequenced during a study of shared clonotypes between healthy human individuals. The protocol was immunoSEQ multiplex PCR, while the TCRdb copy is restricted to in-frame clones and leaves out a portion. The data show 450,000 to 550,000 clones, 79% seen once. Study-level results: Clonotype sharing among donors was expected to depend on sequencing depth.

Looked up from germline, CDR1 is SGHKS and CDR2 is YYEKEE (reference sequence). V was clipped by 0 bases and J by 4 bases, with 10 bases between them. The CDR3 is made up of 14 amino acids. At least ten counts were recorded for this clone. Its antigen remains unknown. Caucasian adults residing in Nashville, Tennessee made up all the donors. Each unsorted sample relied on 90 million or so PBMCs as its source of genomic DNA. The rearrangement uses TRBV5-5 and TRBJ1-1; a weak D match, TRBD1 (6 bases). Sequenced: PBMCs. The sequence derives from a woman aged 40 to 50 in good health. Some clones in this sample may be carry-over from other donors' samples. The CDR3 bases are TGTGCCAGCAGCTTGGTAGGACAGACCACTGAAGCTTTCTTT. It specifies CASSLVGQTTEAFF.